This T cell receptor (beta chain) came from a study of cytomegalovirus exposure and HLA in healthy donors. Primers included in the PCR were 60 Vbeta and 13 Jbeta primers. Sequencing used immunoSEQ multiplex PCR; TCRdb keeps in-frame clones, though not all of them. The table has about 120,000 clones, around four fifths seen once. About this clone itself: Its antigen is undetermined.

Germline V gene data show CDR1 as LGHNT and CDR2 as FRNRAP. The CDR3 totals 20 residues. Trimming stripped 6 bases from V and 2 bases from J, with 31 bases between. Broader study findings: Prior analysis indicated that the majority of TCR beta V segments exhibited productivity approximately 87% or approximately 30% of the time. Donors belonging to an Asian-associated ancestry cluster reportedly showed fewer N-insertions in productive TCRs than the roughly 670-donor mean, according to what a later analysis found. TCR association rates varied by HLA locus in a later analysis, with DRB1 highest and HLA-C lowest. Altogether, about 160 TCR beta chains were recorded as cytomegalovirus-associated.

This chain links TRBV12-5 with TRBJ2-5, with TRBD2 as a possible D gene (6 bases). This clonotype was obtained from a woman between 40 and 50 years old in good health and CMV-seronegative. Sequenced material: PBMCs. CDR3 loop: CASGRDLKSQYPNKQETQYF. Here the CDR3 DNA reads TGTGCTAGTGGGCGGGACCTGAAAAGCCAGTACCCCAACAAACAAGAGACCCAGTACTTC.